These T cell receptor beta chains were read from a single sample in a study of response to subunit inactivated influenza vaccine. MiXCR, applied by TCRdb to the RT-PCR reads, yields one record per CDR3 protein. The sample records 650,000 to 800,000 distinct CDR3 sequences, approximately 15% being singletons. Specimen: PBMCs from blood, collected approximately 15 days before vaccination. These TCRs come from a man over 45 who received an inactivated influenza vaccine. CDR3s include the opening cysteine and the closing phenylalanine or tryptophan. D genes are given only for firm matches. Clone size appears in some rows only: once, few, many, or a class for an expanded clone.

CASSRKTSGSPYEQFF,TGTGCCAGCAGCCGCAAGACTAGCGGGAGTCCGTATGAGCAGTTCTTC,TRBV12-3/TRBV12-4,few,16,TRBD2,TRBJ2-1
CASSQDAASGQETQYF,TGCGCCAGCAGCCAAGATGCGGCTAGCGGACAAGAGACCCAGTACTTC,TRBV4-3,-,16,TRBD2,TRBJ2-5
CASSLSSYTGELFF,TGCGCCAGCAGCTTGTCGAGTTACACCGGGGAGCTGTTTTTT,TRBV5-1,-,14,-,TRBJ2-2
CSARDLIGEQYF,TGCAGTGCTAGAGATTTGATCGGCGAGCAGTACTTC,TRBV20-1,many,12,-,TRBJ2-7
CSARTLAGNTDTQYF,TGCAGTGCTAGAACGCTAGCGGGGAACACAGATACGCAGTATTTT,TRBV20-1,few,15,TRBD2,TRBJ2-3
CSGLLAGLYQETQYF,TGCAGCGGCTTACTAGCGGGGTTGTACCAAGAGACCCAGTACTTC,TRBV29-1,many,15,TRBD2,TRBJ2-5
CASSLRQVGGTDTQYF,TGCGCCAGCAGCCTCCGACAGGTCGGTGGAACAGATACGCAGTATTTT,TRBV5-1,-,16,-,TRBJ2-3
CASSVDPSGRVGDTQYF,TGTGCCAGCAGCGTAGATCCTAGCGGGAGAGTCGGCGATACGCAGTATTTT,TRBV9,-,17,TRBD2,TRBJ2-3
CASSSDRGRNEQYF,TGTGCCAGCAGTTCAGACAGGGGGCGTAACGAGCAGTACTTC,TRBV27,few,14,TRBD1,TRBJ2-7
CRPRKGLNTEAFF,TGCAGGCCCCGTAAAGGATTGAACACTGAAGCTTTCTTT,TRBV20-1,-,13,-,TRBJ1-1
CASSYGRVQETQYF,TGTGCCAGCAGTTACGGGAGGGTCCAAGAGACCCAGTACTTC,TRBV6-2/TRBV6-3,-,14,TRBD2,TRBJ2-5
CASSVSPEQETQYF,TGTGCCAGCAGCGTCTCGCCGGAGCAAGAGACCCAGTACTTC,TRBV9,-,14,-,TRBJ2-5
CASSLMGLRDYEQYF,TGTGCCAGCAGCTTAATGGGACTAAGGGACTACGAGCAGTACTTC,TRBV7-2,few,15,TRBD2,TRBJ2-7
CASSLGSAGGETQYF,TGCGCCAGCAGCTTGGGGTCGGCGGGGGGAGAGACCCAGTACTTC,TRBV5-1,-,15,TRBD2,TRBJ2-5
CASSVVGEQYF,TGTGCCAGCAGTGTCGTGGGTGAGCAGTACTTC,TRBV6-2/TRBV6-3,-,11,-,TRBJ2-7
CASSLAGTHEQYF,TGTGCCAGCAGTCTTGCAGGTACCCACGAGCAGTACTTC,TRBV2,-,13,-,TRBJ2-7
CASSEPYRIGGAYEQYF,TGCGCCAGCAGTGAGCCATACAGAATCGGCGGCGCCTACGAGCAGTACTTC,TRBV10-2,many,17,-,TRBJ2-7
CASSYSKGVSNEQYF,TGTGCCAGCAGTTACTCGAAAGGGGTTAGTAACGAGCAGTACTTC,TRBV6-5,few,15,-,TRBJ2-7
CSARSRGRVGYEQYF,TGCAGTGCTAGATCCCGAGGCAGGGTGGGCTACGAGCAGTACTTC,TRBV20-1,-,15,-,TRBJ2-7
CSVGIGGYEQYF,TGCAGCGTTGGGATAGGGGGCTACGAGCAGTACTTC,TRBV29-1,few,12,-,TRBJ2-7
CASSPSGVPGDTQYF,TGTGCCAGCAGCCCTAGCGGCGTTCCGGGGGATACGCAGTATTTT,TRBV6-1,-,15,TRBD2,TRBJ2-3
CASSPWTGRTETQYF,TGCGCCAGCAGCCCCTGGACAGGGAGGACGGAGACCCAGTACTTC,TRBV5-1,few,15,TRBD1,TRBJ2-5
CASSFWLEGNNEQFF,TGTGCCAGCAGTTTTTGGTTAGAGGGTAACAATGAGCAGTTCTTC,TRBV12-3/TRBV12-4,few,15,-,TRBJ2-1
CASSPTGGAAFF,TGTGCCAGCAGCCCCACGGGGGGTGCAGCTTTCTTT,TRBV7-3,few,12,-,TRBJ1-1
CAVERGISTDTQYF,TGTGCCGTCGAACGGGGAATTAGCACAGATACGCAGTATTTT,TRBV7-9,-,14,-,TRBJ2-3
CASSRRGRLYGYTF,TGTGCCAGCAGTAGGAGGGGGCGCTTATATGGCTACACCTTC,TRBV12-3/TRBV12-4,few,14,TRBD1,TRBJ1-2
CASSAGARNEQYF,TGTGCCAGCAGTGCGGGGGCCCGTAACGAGCAGTACTTC,TRBV2,-,13,-,TRBJ2-7
CASSPQDRGRLFF,TGTGCCAGCTCACCACAGGACCGGGGAAGACTGTTTTTT,TRBV18,few,13,-,TRBJ1-4
CASSPSGQPQHF,TGTGCCAGCAGCCCCAGCGGTCAGCCCCAGCATTTT,TRBV6-6,many,12,-,TRBJ1-5
CASSEPLKIRQEVKKYF,TGTGCCAGCAGTGAGCCCCTGAAGATCCGACAAGAGGTTAAGAAGTATTTT,TRBV6-1,-,17,-,TRBJ2-3
CASSVEVAGNTGELFF,TGTGCCAGCAGCGTAGAGGTAGCGGGGAACACCGGGGAGCTGTTTTTT,TRBV9,-,16,TRBD2,TRBJ2-2
CASSQKRGPGNF,TGTGCCAGCAGCCAAAAGCGGGGGCCGGGTAATTTT,TRBV7-9,once,12,TRBD2,TRBJ2-3
CASSEGLAYEQFF,TGCGCCAGCAGCGAAGGACTAGCCTATGAGCAGTTCTTC,TRBV5-1,-,13,TRBD2,TRBJ2-1
CASSLEGDASYNEQFF,TGTGCCAGCAGCTTAGAGGGGGACGCTTCTTACAATGAGCAGTTCTTC,TRBV7-2,-,16,-,TRBJ2-1
CASSRRLGADTQYF,TGCGCCAGCAGCCGTCGATTAGGGGCAGATACGCAGTATTTT,TRBV4-3,few,14,-,TRBJ2-3
CSVEDRGGGGTEAFF,TGCAGCGTTGAAGATAGGGGAGGGGGAGGAACTGAAGCTTTCTTT,TRBV29-1,-,15,-,TRBJ1-1
CSARGPYRGFNQPQHF,TGCAGTGCTAGGGGGCCTTACAGGGGATTCAATCAGCCCCAGCATTTT,TRBV20-1,-,16,TRBD1,TRBJ1-5
CASSPGTGITEAFF,TGTGCCAGCAGCCCAGGGACAGGGATCACTGAAGCTTTCTTT,TRBV5-5,few,14,TRBD1,TRBJ1-1
CASSLTSGVSYEQYF,TGTGCCAGCAGTTTGACTAGCGGGGTCTCCTACGAGCAGTACTTC,TRBV6-2/TRBV6-3,few,15,TRBD2,TRBJ2-7
CSALRGGRNTEAFF,TGCAGTGCTTTAAGGGGAGGGAGGAACACTGAAGCTTTCTTT,TRBV20-1,few,14,-,TRBJ1-1
CASSHLPTSGTYEQYF,TGTGCCAGCAGCCATCTGCCGACTAGCGGAACCTACGAGCAGTACTTC,TRBV4-2,-,16,TRBD2,TRBJ2-7
CAISESWAASSYNEQFF,TGTGCCATCAGTGAGTCTTGGGCAGCTAGCTCCTACAATGAGCAGTTCTTC,TRBV10-3,many,17,-,TRBJ2-1
CASSSLGTGGRETQYF,TGTGCCAGCAGCTCTCTAGGGACAGGGGGCCGAGAGACCCAGTACTTC,TRBV7-9,few,16,TRBD1,TRBJ2-5
CASSQNQGFTDTQYF,TGTGCCAGCAGCCAAAATCAGGGGTTCACAGATACGCAGTATTTT,TRBV14,many,15,-,TRBJ2-3
CAISERRGPDTQYF,TGTGCCATCAGTGAGCGTAGGGGGCCGGATACGCAGTATTTT,TRBV10-3,-,14,TRBD1,TRBJ2-3
CASSVTGANTEAFF,TGTGCCAGCAGCGTAACCGGCGCGAACACTGAAGCTTTCTTT,TRBV12-3/TRBV12-4,few,14,-,TRBJ1-1
CAWSNLGSGELFF,TGTGCCTGGAGCAATTTGGGGTCCGGGGAGCTGTTTTTT,TRBV30,few,13,-,TRBJ2-2
CASTPQRGGAPHEQYF,TGTGCCAGCACTCCCCAGCGGGGGGGAGCGCCACACGAGCAGTACTTC,TRBV6-1,-,16,TRBD2,TRBJ2-7
CASSSQGRGTYF,TGTGCCAGCAGTTCCCAGGGTAGGGGGACTTACTTC,TRBV12-3/TRBV12-4,many,12,-,TRBJ2-7
CAISESAGLLTDTQYF,TGTGCCATCAGTGAGTCAGCGGGCCTTCTTACAGATACGCAGTATTTT,TRBV10-3,few,16,-,TRBJ2-3
CASSRRTGYPGETQYF,TGTGCCAGCAGCCGGCGGACAGGCTACCCTGGGGAGACCCAGTACTTC,TRBV11-2,-,16,TRBD1,TRBJ2-5
CASSLLPGVVRSGANVLTF,TGTGCCAGCAGCTTACTTCCGGGGGTGGTGCGATCTGGGGCCAACGTCCTGACTTTC,TRBV11-1,-,19,-,TRBJ2-6
CASGWGPYEQYF,TGTGCCAGCGGATGGGGGCCCTACGAGCAGTACTTC,TRBV25-1,-,12,-,TRBJ2-7
CASSLYRGGRTGELFF,TGTGCCAGCAGCTTATATAGAGGGGGAAGGACCGGGGAGCTGTTTTTT,TRBV7-9,few,16,-,TRBJ2-2